Below are 17 T cell receptor beta chains sequenced from a single sample in a study of CD8 T cells in Susac syndrome. After extraction with the RNeasy kit, about 0.45 to 1 ug of the RNA was reverse transcribed using random hexamers. In TCRdb, the immunoSEQ multiplex PCR reads were re-called with MiXCR into one record per CDR3 protein. The sample includes a few hundred thousand distinct CDR3 sequences, 95% of them seen just once. The sample consisted of CD4+ T cells from PBMCs. Every receptor here comes from a human donor with multiple sclerosis.

The CDR3 nucleotides read TGTGCCAGCAGCTTCCCAGGGCATAGCTCCTACGAGCAGTACTTC. It encodes CASSFPGHSSYEQYF. The chain carries TRBV7-9 and TRBJ2-7, with D possibly being TRBD1 (5 bases). Looked up from germline, CDR1 is SEHNR and CDR2 is FQNEAQ (reference sequence). V lost 3 bases to trimming and J lost 0 bases, with 12 bases between them. The CDR3 runs to 15 residues.

This chain joins TRBV12-3 or TRBV12-4 and TRBJ2-7; 8 bases align to TRBD1. With V trimmed by 4 bases and J by 0 bases, 5 bases remained unmatched. The CDR3 is made up of 15 amino acids. CDR3 nucleotides: TGTGCCAGCAGTTCGGCAACAGGGGGCTCCTACGAGCAGTACTTC. It yields the protein CASSSATGGSYEQYF.

This chain connects TRBV3-1 to TRBJ1-2; D gene uncertain. This CDR3 spans 18 amino acids. The germline V and J ends were trimmed by 0 bases and 6 bases, with 23 bases remaining between them. The germline gives CDR1 LGHDT, CDR2 YNNKEL (reference sequence). The CDR3 spells CASSQESLVRVRGNGYTF. CDR3 sequence (DNA): TGTGCCAGCAGCCAAGAGTCGTTGGTCCGGGTCCGAGGAAATGGCTACACCTTC.

This chain connects TRBV18 to TRBJ2-4; D is perhaps TRBD1 (6 bases). Germline V gene data show CDR1 as KGHSH and CDR2 as LQKENI. Trimming took off 5 bases at V and 3 bases at J, with 17 bases between the two ends. CDR3 length: 16 residues. The CDR3 here is CASSNSGGAGKNIQYF. CDR3 nucleotide sequence: TGTGCCAGCTCAAATAGTGGGGGCGCAGGCAAAAACATTCAGTACTTC.

In this sample, this clonotype turned up once. The chain has TRBV11-2 and TRBJ2-7; no clear D. The CDR3 spans 12 residues. With 3 bases removed from V and 0 bases from J, the gap between germline ends came to 3 bases. CDR1 and CDR2 (germline): SGHAT, FQNNGV. CDR3 bases: TGTGCCAGCAGCTTCATCTCCTACGAGCAGTACTTC. The encoded protein is CASSFISYEQYF.

The chain carries TRBV28 and TRBJ2-6; D call uncertain. Trimming left V 2 bases short and J 2 bases short, with 7 bases between. The CDR3 runs to 15 residues. Germline CDR1 is MDHEN and CDR2 is SYDVKM. The CDR3 protein is CASSLMTAGANVLTF. The CDR3 DNA reads as TGTGCCAGCAGTTTAATGACGGCTGGGGCCAACGTCCTGACTTTC.

The chain uses TRBV20-1 and TRBJ2-7; D perhaps matches TRBD2 (6 bases). The CDR3 loop spans 12 amino acids. CDR1 is DFQATT and CDR2 is SNEGSKA in the germline V gene (reference sequence). V was shortened by 1 base and J by 7 bases, with 11 bases between the two germline ends. In DNA form, the CDR3 reads TGCAGTGCTAGAGTGGGGGGTGGAGAGCAGTACTTC. Translated, it gives CSARVGGGEQYF.

J is TRBJ1-4 and V is TRBV20-1; TRBD1 agrees at 7 bases. The ends lost 5 bases at V and 1 base at J; junction bases unmatched: 10. Germline CDR1 and CDR2: DFQATT and SNEGSKA (reference sequence). CDR3 length equals 16 residues. CDR3 loop: CSALNRQGLTNEKLFF. For the CDR3, the DNA is TGCAGTGCTCTCAACCGACAGGGATTAACTAATGAAAAACTGTTTTTT.

The chain couples TRBV29-1 to TRBJ2-1, with unresolved D. V lost 7 bases and J 4 bases, leaving 20 bases between the germline ends. Germline-derived CDR1 and CDR2 are SQVTM and ANQGSEA. The CDR3 loop spans 15 amino acids. The CDR3 DNA follows: TGCAGCGCGGGCGAAAGCCGGCTCGGGTACAATGAGCAGTTCTTC. Translated, it gives CSAGESRLGYNEQFF.

This chain connects TRBV7-9 to TRBJ1-1; D unresolved. There are 14 residues in the CDR3. V lost 1 base to trimming and J lost 5 bases, with 11 bases between them. Germline V gene sequence: CDR1 SEHNR, CDR2 FQNEAQ (reference sequence). CDR3 loop: CASSLVEVGTEAFF. CDR3 DNA: TGTGCCAGCAGCTTAGTGGAAGTCGGGACTGAAGCTTTCTTT. Complete variable domain (other parts from reference TRBV7-9 and TRBJ1-1): DTGVSQNPRHKITKRGQNVTFRCDPISEHNRLYWYRQTLGQGPEFLTYFQNEAQLEKSRLLSDRFSAERPKGSFSTLEIQRTEQGDSAMYLCASSLVEVGTEAFFGQGTRLTVV.

The chain combines TRBV2 with TRBJ2-7, with unresolved D. V was trimmed by 7 bases and J by 1 base, leaving 5 bases between them. Per the germline V gene, CDR1 is SNHLY and CDR2 is FYNNEI. The CDR3 is 11 amino acids. This chain's CDR3 is CASTQSYEQYF. The DNA for the CDR3 is TGTGCCAGCACCCAGTCCTACGAGCAGTACTTC.

The V gene is TRBV12-3 or TRBV12-4, the J gene TRBJ2-5; D ambiguous. The CDR3 runs 13 residues. Deletions cut 6 bases from V and 4 bases from J, with 12 bases between. The CDR3 DNA reads as TGTGCCAGCAGCCCTGGTAGTTTAGAGACCCAGTACTTC. As protein: CASSPGSLETQYF.

This chain uses TRBV20-1 with TRBJ2-7; 9 bases map to TRBD2. Per the germline V gene, CDR1 is DFQATT and CDR2 is SNEGSKA (reference sequence). V dropped 2 bases and J dropped 3; count of bases not matched to a gene: 2. This CDR3 region has 13 residues. The CDR3 nucleotides are TGCAGTGCTAGACTAGCGGGACTCTACGAGCAGTACTTC. The encoded protein is CSARLAGLYEQYF.

V is TRBV5-4 and J is TRBJ2-7; 9 bases agree with TRBD1. The CDR3 has 15 amino acids. J lost 6 bases, V lost 0 bases, and 7 bases had no gene match. Germline V gives CDR1 SGHNT, CDR2 YYREEE (reference sequence). CDR3 nucleotides: TGTGCCAGCAGCTTGGTGGACAGGGGCCCATCCGAGCAGTACTTC. This codes for CASSLVDRGPSEQYF. The whole variable domain, filled in from reference TRBV5-4 and TRBJ2-7, reads ETGVTQSPTHLIKTRGQQVTLRCSSQSGHNTVSWYQQALGQGPQFIFQYYREEENGRGNFPPRFSGLQFPNYSSELNVNALELDDSALYLCASSLVDRGPSEQYFGPGTRLTVT.

CDR3 sequence reads: CASSRAGGNQPQHF. DNA of the CDR3: TGTGCCAGCAGCCGAGCCGGGGGCAATCAGCCCCAGCATTTT. The V and J genes are TRBV3-1 and TRBJ1-5; D is undetermined. V lost 4 bases to trimming and J lost 2 bases, with 9 bases between them. This CDR3 region has 14 residues. Per germline, CDR1 LGHDT and CDR2 YNNKEL (reference sequence).

CDR3 DNA sequence: TGTGCCAGCAGCTACGGATCGGGGTTTGGCAATGAGCAGTTCTTC. Its protein product is CASSYGSGFGNEQFF. V and J are TRBV6-2 or TRBV6-3 and TRBJ2-1; D might be TRBD2 (5 bases). The CDR3 is 15 residues long. The V and J ends lost 6 bases and 6 bases respectively, with 18 bases between them. The germline gives CDR1 MNHEY, CDR2 SVGEGT.

J is TRBJ2-1 and V is TRBV3-1; D not certain. The V end lost 5 bases, the J end lost 13 bases, and 18 bases lay between the germline ends. Germline CDR1 reads LGHDT; CDR2 reads YNNKEL (reference sequence). The CDR3 is 13 residues long. The CDR3 spells CASSAPDLTTQFF. Written as DNA, the CDR3 is TGTGCCAGCAGCGCCCCGGACCTAACCACCCAGTTCTTC.